These 13 T cell receptor beta chains came from one sample sequenced in a study of PD-1 blockade in classical Hodgkin lymphoma (dated by TCRdb to 2020 to 2022). The library was prepared using the immunoSEQ multiplex PCR assay. What TCRdb holds here is the immuneACCESS table cut down to in-frame rearrangements. Part of the clones is not present; checked against another copy, under half of the missing clones reflect an unresolved V gene, and the others are unexplained. The sample table lists more than 55,000 clones, 88% of them with a count of one. Of the sample, under 6.5% is held by the ten largest clones. Reading the label with the study, this specimen's time point is: cycle 2 day 1 (C2D1) of nivolumab. Every trial patient had relapsed after autologous stem cell transplantation, and cohorts A, B and C differed in prior brentuximab vedotin exposure. The specimen was peripheral blood mononuclear cells (PBMCs), collected before the second cycle of nivolumab. All receptors derive from a human donor with classical Hodgkin lymphoma.

The V and J genes are TRBV9 and TRBJ2-2, with D unresolved. Germline V lookup: CDR1 SGDLS, CDR2 YYNGEE. The V and J ends lost 3 bases and 7 bases respectively, with 19 bases between them. The CDR3 is 16 amino acids. CDR3 in amino acids: CASSAPTGPLGGELFF. The CDR3 nucleotides read TGTGCCAGCAGCGCGCCAACTGGACCATTAGGCGGGGAGCTGTTTTTT.

The J gene is TRBJ1-1, the V gene TRBV6-5; no reliable D call. The CDR3 is made up of 13 amino acids. The germline V gene has CDR1 MNHEY and CDR2 SVGAGI. Trimming removed 0 bases at V and 2 bases at J, with 4 bases between. The CDR3: CASSYSDNTEAFF. CDR3 nucleotides: TGTGCCAGCAGTTACTCTGACAACACTGAAGCTTTCTTT.

The J gene is TRBJ2-3, the V gene TRBV2, with D perhaps matching TRBD2 (7 bases). The V gene lost 6 bases and the J gene lost 1 base, with 14 bases spanning the gap. The CDR3 length is 15 residues. Germline V gene lookup returns CDR1 SNHLY and CDR2 FYNNEI. CDR3 nucleotide sequence: TGTGCCAGCAGAGGAGGGGGGGCCGGCACAGATACGCAGTATTTT. This codes for CASRGGGAGTDTQYF.

The chain couples TRBV4-2 to TRBJ1-6, with TRBD1 matching over 10 bases. Germline V gives CDR1 LGHNA, CDR2 YNFKEQ. V shed 4 bases, J shed 7 bases, and the junction held 10 bases outside the gene matches. The CDR3 extends over 17 amino acids. Written as DNA, the CDR3 is TGTGCCAGCAGCCTGACTCAAGCGGGACAGGGGAATTCACCCCTCCACTTT. Translating gives CASSLTQAGQGNSPLHF.

The chain uses TRBV7-8 and TRBJ2-7; D unresolved. This CDR3 region has 11 residues. Trimming took off 4 bases at V and 4 bases at J, with 5 bases between the two ends. Germline lookup yields CDR1 SGHVS and CDR2 FQNEAQ. The CDR3 reads CASSSEYEQYF. The CDR3 coding sequence is TGTGCCAGCAGCTCCGAGTACGAGCAGTACTTC.

This sequence joins TRBV6-1 and TRBJ2-2; D might be TRBD1 (6 bases). CDR1 is MNHNS, CDR2 SASEGT, per germline. This CDR3 has 14 amino acids. The V gene lost 7 bases and the J gene lost 3 bases, with 12 bases spanning the gap. CDR3 amino acids: CASTPDRYTGELFF. The CDR3 DNA follows: TGTGCCAGCACCCCCGACAGGTACACCGGGGAGCTGTTTTTT.

This chain joins TRBV21-1 and TRBJ2-5; TRBD2, as called in the table, went unchecked against the DNA. TRBV21-1 is annotated as a pseudogene. This CDR3 has 14 residues. The chain's CDR3 is CARGWGLAEETQYF. In DNA form, the CDR3 reads TGTGCCAGGGGTTGGGGACTAGCGGAAGAGACCCAGTACTTC.

This sequence joins TRBV4-1 and TRBJ2-5; the D gene is possibly TRBD2 (5 bases). CDR1 and CDR2 (germline): MGHRA, YSYEKL. The CDR3 covers 15 residues. The V end lost 1 base, the J end lost 2 bases, and 11 bases lay between the germline ends. CDR3 in DNA: TGCGCCAGCAGCCAAGTCGGGGTGGTACAAGAGACCCAGTACTTC. Its translation: CASSQVGVVQETQYF.

For the CDR3, the DNA is TGTGCCAGCTCCGGGACAGGGGTAACCAACACTGAAGCTTTCTTT. This codes for CASSGTGVTNTEAFF. The chain is built from TRBV18 and TRBJ1-1; TRBD1 aligns across 10 bases. The trim removed 6 bases at V and 2 bases at J, leaving 6 bases unmatched. Germline-derived CDR1 and CDR2 are KGHSH and LQKENI. The CDR3 extends over 15 amino acids.

V usage is TRBV29-1 and J usage is TRBJ2-3; D is uncertain. Germline CDR1 is SQVTM and CDR2 is ANQGSEA. The CDR3 runs 14 residues. Trimming took off 3 bases at V and 1 base at J, with 11 bases between the two ends. The CDR3 DNA reads as TGCAGCGTTGAGTTAGGTGATGGCACAGATACGCAGTATTTT. It specifies CSVELGDGTDTQYF.

The chain joins TRBV5-1 to TRBJ2-2; 7 nucleotides align to TRBD1. Germline CDR1 and CDR2: SGHRS and YFSETQ. This CDR3 comprises 17 residues. The V gene end was trimmed by 2 bases and the J gene end by 2 bases; junction bases not matched to a gene: 9. DNA for the CDR3: TGCGCCAGCAGCTTACGACCCGGGACAGTTAACACCGGGGAGCTGTTTTTT. Protein sequence: CASSLRPGTVNTGELFF.

The rearrangement joins TRBV7-9 to TRBJ2-5; D uncertain. This CDR3 spans 14 amino acids. The V gene lost 2 bases and the J gene lost 0 bases, with 7 bases spanning the gap. Germline CDR1 and CDR2: SEHNR and FQNEAQ (reference sequence). CDR3 bases: TGTGCCAGCAGCTTACGAACGGACCAAGAGACCCAGTACTTC. It yields the protein CASSLRTDQETQYF.

A single count supports this clone. The chain employs TRBV6-5 and TRBJ2-7; perhaps TRBD2 as D (7 bases). Trimming took off 3 bases at V and 6 bases at J, with 18 bases between the two ends. The CDR3 is 15 residues long. In germline, CDR1 is MNHEY, CDR2 SVGAGI. CDR3 loop: CASSYSIGGEFEQYF. DNA of the CDR3: TGTGCCAGCAGTTATTCGATAGGGGGGGAGTTCGAGCAGTACTTC.